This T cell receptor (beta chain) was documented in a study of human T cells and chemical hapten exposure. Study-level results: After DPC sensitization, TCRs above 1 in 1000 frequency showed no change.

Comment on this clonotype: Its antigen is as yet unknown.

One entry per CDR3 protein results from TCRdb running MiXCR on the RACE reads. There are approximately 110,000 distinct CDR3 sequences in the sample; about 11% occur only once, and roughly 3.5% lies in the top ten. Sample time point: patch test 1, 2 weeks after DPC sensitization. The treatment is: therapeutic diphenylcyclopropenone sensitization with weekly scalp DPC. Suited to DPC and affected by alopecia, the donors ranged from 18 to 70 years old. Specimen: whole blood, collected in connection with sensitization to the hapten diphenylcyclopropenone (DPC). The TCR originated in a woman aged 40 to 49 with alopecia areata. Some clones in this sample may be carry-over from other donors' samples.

CDR3 sequence (DNA): TGTGCCAGCAGTGTGGGACCGACCCAAGAGACCCAGTACTTC. This gives the protein CASSVGPTQETQYF. The J gene is TRBJ2-5, the V gene TRBV6-1; D possibly uses TRBD1 or TRBD2 (5 bases each). The CDR3 is 14 amino acids. Germline values: CDR1 MNHNS, CDR2 SASEGT. V lost 4 bases and J lost 1, with 10 bases in between.